One sample yielded the 28 T cell receptor beta chains listed below, sequenced in a study of blood T cells in healthy people across ages. A J-beta primer mix and a sample-barcoded 5' primer were used in a second PCR of roughly 6 to 11 cycles. TCRdb analysed the 5' RACE reads with MiXCR anew, one entry per CDR3 protein. The sample shows about 680,000 distinct CDR3 sequences, around 49% of them seen only once. Source material: blood. Receptors were obtained from a woman aged 55-69 years in good health.

The chain couples TRBV7-3 to TRBJ2-7, with D hard to call. The CDR3 sequence is 14 residues long. The ends were cut back, 5 bases at V and 7 bases at J, with 18 bases in the middle. The germline CDR1 and CDR2 sequences are SGHTA and FQGTGA. This chain's CDR3 is CASSPNRGSEEQYF. In DNA form, the CDR3 reads TGTGCCAGCAGCCCGAACCGTGGATCGGAAGAGCAGTACTTC. Based on the CDR3 plus reference TRBV7-3 and TRBJ2-7, the full variable domain is GAGVSQTPSNKVTEKGKYVELRCDPISGHTALYWYRQSLGQGPEFLIYFQGTGAADDSGLPNDRFFAVRPEGSVSTLKIQRTERGDSAVYLCASSPNRGSEEQYFGPGTRLTVT.

The chain has TRBV10-3 and TRBJ2-7; 7 bases agree with TRBD2. The CDR3 runs 14 residues. V was pared by 8 bases and J by 6 bases, with 13 bases of the junction left unmatched. Germline lookup yields CDR1 ENHRY and CDR2 SYGVKD. This chain's CDR3 is CAIGRELGVPEQYF. The CDR3 DNA follows: TGTGCCATCGGGCGGGAGCTGGGAGTTCCCGAGCAGTACTTC.

The V and J genes are TRBV12-3 or TRBV12-4 and TRBJ2-5, with D maybe TRBD2 (7 bases). This CDR3 is built from 15 residues. The V end was cut by 3 bases, the J end by 3 bases, with 14 bases between. For the CDR3, the DNA is TGTGCCAGCAGTTTCCAATGGGGGGGCGAAGAGACCCAGTACTTC. Translating gives CASSFQWGGEETQYF.

The chain joins TRBV18 to TRBJ2-5; D gene uncertain. This CDR3 has 16 residues. The germline gives CDR1 KGHSH, CDR2 LQKENI. V was shortened by 3 bases and J by 11 bases, with 25 bases between the two germline ends. The CDR3 nucleotides read TGTGCCAGCTCACCGCCCTCACGGGCTCTATCGGTTGAGCAGTACTTC. Protein product: CASSPPSRALSVEQYF.

The chain carries TRBV3-1 and TRBJ2-5; unclear D gene. The end of the DNA fits TRBJ2-7 better, so the J call may be wrong. Germline CDR1 is LGHDT and CDR2 is YNNKEL (reference sequence). This CDR3 contains 15 residues. The CDR3 DNA reads as TGTGCCAGCAGCCAAGTATGGCCCAACTCCTACGAGCAGTACTTC. Translating gives CASSQVWPNSYEQYF.

The chain carries TRBV20-1 and TRBJ2-3, with TRBD2 matching over 9 bases. CDR1 and CDR2 (germline): DFQATT, SNEGSKA (reference sequence). This CDR3 region has 14 residues. V dropped 3 bases and J dropped 2; count of bases not matched to a gene: 3. CDR3: CSASLAGNTDTQYF. The DNA for the CDR3 is TGCAGTGCTAGCCTAGCGGGAAACACAGATACGCAGTATTTT.

In this sample, this clonotype turned up once. This chain connects TRBV29-1 to TRBJ2-2, with D uncertain. This CDR3 region has 12 residues. V gave up 4 bases and J gave up 0 bases, with 3 bases separating them. The germline V gene has CDR1 SQVTM and CDR2 ANQGSEA. CDR3 in DNA: TGCAGCGTTGCCCCGAACACCGGGGAGCTGTTTTTT. Translated: CSVAPNTGELFF.

The CDR3 region is CAISATGTAVYEQYF. The CDR3 nucleotides are TGTGCCATCAGTGCTACCGGGACCGCCGTTTACGAGCAGTACTTC. The V gene is TRBV10-3, the J gene TRBJ2-7; D is perhaps TRBD1 or TRBD2 (5 bases each). The germline V gene has CDR1 ENHRY and CDR2 SYGVKD. This CDR3 contains 15 residues. The germline V and J ends were trimmed by 4 bases and 4 bases, with 17 bases remaining between them.

The chain recombines TRBV6-5 with TRBJ2-7; D perhaps matches TRBD2 (6 bases). V lost 0 bases, J lost 7 bases, and 19 bases lay in between. The CDR3 contains 16 residues. CDR1 and CDR2 from the germline V gene are MNHEY and SVGAGI. The CDR3 DNA sequence: TGTGCCAGCAGTTACTCGTCGGAGGGCGGTTGGAATGAGCAGTACTTC. Its protein is CASSYSSEGGWNEQYF.

The V gene is TRBV2, the J gene TRBJ2-3, with 7 bases matching TRBD2. From germline, CDR1 is SNHLY and CDR2 FYNNEI. This CDR3 is 15 amino acids long. After removal of 11 bases from V and 5 bases from J, the junction contained 16 bases not matched to a gene. The CDR3 region is CAGTYSGTTLDTQYF. In nucleotides, the CDR3 is TGTGCCGGCACCTACTCCGGGACTACCTTAGATACGCAGTATTTT.

The J gene is TRBJ2-5, the V gene TRBV12-3 or TRBV12-4, with 9 bases aligning to TRBD2. The ends lost 3 bases at V and 5 bases at J; junction bases unmatched: 10. This CDR3 contains 16 residues. The CDR3, as DNA: TGTGCCAGCAGTTTTTTTAGGACTAGCGATAAGGAGACCCAGTACTTC. This gives the protein CASSFFRTSDKETQYF.

This chain joins TRBV28 and TRBJ1-5; 8 bases match TRBD1. Germline CDR1 reads MDHEN; CDR2 reads SYDVKM. The J segment lost 3 bases and the V segment lost 2 bases, leaving 3 bases of the junction unmatched. CDR3 length: 15 residues. The CDR3 DNA follows: TGTGCCAGCAGTTTAGGGACAGGCTTCAATCAGCCCCAGCATTTT. It specifies CASSLGTGFNQPQHF.

CDR3 nucleotide sequence: TGTGCCACAGAGAGGACCGTTAGCTCCTACGAGCAGTACTTC. It yields the protein CATERTVSSYEQYF. The chain carries TRBV10-3 and TRBJ2-7; D remains ambiguous. Trimming shortened V by 10 bases and J by 0 bases, and 16 bases separated the two germline ends. CDR1 ENHRY and CDR2 SYGVKD come from the germline V gene. This CDR3 is 14 amino acids long.

In its sample, this clonotype was seen a few times. J is TRBJ2-1 and V is TRBV29-1, with TRBD2 matching over 16 bases. Losses at the gene ends were 6 bases for V and 4 bases for J; bases not matched to a gene: 9. The CDR3 is made up of 17 amino acids. Germline loops: CDR1 SQVTM, CDR2 ANQGSEA. CDR3 nucleotides: TGCAGCGTGCCGGGGGGGACTAGCGGGAGGGTGTACAATGAGCAGTTCTTC. Translation: CSVPGGTSGRVYNEQFF.

The chain employs TRBV6-5 and TRBJ2-1, with D possibly matching TRBD1 (6 bases). The tail of the sequence fits TRBJ2-7 better, so the J call may be wrong. The V gene's germline CDR1 is MNHEY and CDR2 SVGAGI. This CDR3 is 15 amino acids long. The CDR3 spells CASSSDRSSYNEQYF. In nucleotides, the CDR3 is TGTGCCAGCAGTTCGGACAGAAGCTCCTACAATGAGCAGTACTTC.

As concerns this clonotype: A much larger clone lies a single base off, so this may be a read error. The V and J genes are TRBV4-2 and TRBJ2-7; 7 bases agree with TRBD1. Germline V gene data show CDR1 as LGHNA and CDR2 as YNFKEQ. The CDR3 totals 15 residues. Here the CDR3 DNA reads TGTGACAGCAGCCAAGGTTGGACAGGAGACTACGAGCAGTACTTC. Encoded protein: CDSSQGWTGDYEQYF.

J is TRBJ2-2 and V is TRBV16, with D hard to call. The V gene's germline CDR1 is KGHSY and CDR2 FQNENV. The CDR3 spans 13 residues. The ends were cut back, 6 bases at V and 7 bases at J, with 12 bases in the middle. CDR3 nucleotides: TGTGCCAGCAGTAAGACTTGCAACGGGGAGCTGTTTTTT. Translation: CASSKTCNGELFF.

The V and J genes are TRBV7-2 and TRBJ2-1; the match to TRBD2 covers 7 bases. CDR3 length: 17 residues. The V gene's germline CDR1 is SGHTA and CDR2 FQGNSA. Unmatched junction bases numbered 9, after V lost 2 bases and J lost 2 bases. The CDR3 nucleotides are TGTGCCAGCAGCTTAAGCGGGGAGGCCGGTGCCTACAATGAGCAGTTCTTC. Translation gives CASSLSGEAGAYNEQFF.

J is TRBJ2-7 and V is TRBV20-1, with TRBD2 identical over 7 bases. The CDR3 is 14 amino acids. The V and J ends lost 1 base and 3 bases, in that order; junction bases with no gene match: 6. Per germline, CDR1 DFQATT and CDR2 SNEGSKA (reference sequence). The CDR3 protein is CSARVPASGYEQYF. The CDR3 nucleotides read TGCAGTGCTAGAGTCCCTGCTAGCGGCTACGAGCAGTACTTC.

This clonotype was counted only a few times. The chain carries TRBV30 and TRBJ1-2; TRBD1 matches 7 bases. The CDR3 has 13 residues. J lost 5 bases, V lost 2 bases, and 5 bases had no gene match. CDR1 GTSNPN and CDR2 SVGIG come from the germline V gene (reference sequence). CDR3 sequence (DNA): TGTGCCTGGAGTAAGGGACAGATGTATGGCTACACCTTC. It specifies CAWSKGQMYGYTF.

The V gene is TRBV20-1, the J gene TRBJ1-2; D possibly corresponds to TRBD1 (5 bases). CDR1 DFQATT and CDR2 SNEGSKA come from the germline V gene (reference sequence). The CDR3 runs to 11 residues. V was cut by 4 bases and J by 8 bases, with 11 bases left in between. The CDR3 nucleotides read TGCAGTGCTACTAGGGACTTCGGCTACACCTTC. Translation: CSATRDFGYTF.

This clonotype was detected a few times. The chain couples TRBV29-1 to TRBJ2-1, with D uncertain. Germline V gene sequence: CDR1 SQVTM, CDR2 ANQGSEA. This CDR3 is 12 amino acids long. The V end was cut by 5 bases, the J end by 6 bases, with 11 bases between. CDR3 sequence (DNA): TGCAGCGTTCGGTGGGGATTCAATGAGCAGTTCTTC. Protein product: CSVRWGFNEQFF.

The CDR3 DNA reads as TGTGCCACCAGCAGAGATATCCAACTAGGAGACCGCAATGAGCAGTTCTTC. This gives the protein CATSRDIQLGDRNEQFF. This chain joins TRBV15 and TRBJ2-1; perhaps TRBD2 as D (5 bases). This CDR3 is 17 amino acids long. V was clipped by 0 bases and J by 6 bases, with 18 bases between them. The V gene's germline CDR1 is LNHNV and CDR2 YYDKDF (reference sequence).

The chain couples TRBV6-5 to TRBJ2-5, with D perhaps matching TRBD2 (5 bases). Trimming cost V 10 bases and J 5 bases, with 11 bases left between them. The CDR3 length is 11 residues. CDR1 MNHEY and CDR2 SVGAGI come from the germline V gene. Written as DNA, the CDR3 is TGTGCCACCACCGGGGTGGAGACCCAGTACTTC. Translated, it gives CATTGVETQYF.

Only one count was recorded for this clonotype. The chain carries TRBV7-2 and TRBJ1-6; D perhaps matches TRBD1 (6 bases). The V end lost 4 bases, the J end lost 1 base, and 11 bases lay between the germline ends. The CDR3 has 16 residues. Germline CDR1 reads SGHTA; CDR2 reads FQGNSA. Here the CDR3 reads CASSYRVRSYNSPLHF. The CDR3 nucleotides read TGTGCCAGCAGCTACAGGGTTCGGTCCTATAATTCACCCCTCCACTTT.

This clonotype was recorded many times. V is TRBV7-9 and J is TRBJ2-5, with D unresolved. CDR3 length equals 12 residues. V was cut by 3 bases and J by 4 bases, with 6 bases left in between. CDR1 SEHNR and CDR2 FQNEAQ come from the germline V gene (reference sequence). The chain's CDR3 is CASSFGRETQYF. The CDR3 DNA follows: TGTGCCAGCAGCTTCGGTAGAGAGACCCAGTACTTC.

J is TRBJ2-2 and V is TRBV28; 7 bases line up with TRBD2. The CDR3 length is 15 residues. Per germline, CDR1 MDHEN and CDR2 SYDVKM. Trimming cost V 3 bases and J 4 bases; bases outside gene matches: 5. The CDR3 bases are TGTGCCAGCAGTTTGGGCGGGAGAGGCACCGGGGAGCTGTTTTTT. This encodes CASSLGGRGTGELFF.

The sample holds many counts of this clonotype. The chain joins TRBV7-2 to TRBJ2-1, with D uncertain. The V gene's germline CDR1 is SGHTA and CDR2 FQGNSA. The V end was cut by 5 bases, the J end by 8 bases, with 16 bases between. This CDR3 is 14 amino acids long. DNA for the CDR3: TGTGCCAGCAGCCCCCGTCGGGCTTTGCATGAGCAGTTCTTC. Translation gives CASSPRRALHEQFF. The full variable domain, its missing parts supplied by reference TRBV7-2 and TRBJ2-1, is GAGVSQSPSNKVTEKGKDVELRCDPISGHTALYWYRQSLGQGLEFLIYFQGNSAPDKSGLPSDRFSAERTGGSVSTLTIQRTQQEDSAVYLCASSPRRALHEQFFGPGTRLTVL.